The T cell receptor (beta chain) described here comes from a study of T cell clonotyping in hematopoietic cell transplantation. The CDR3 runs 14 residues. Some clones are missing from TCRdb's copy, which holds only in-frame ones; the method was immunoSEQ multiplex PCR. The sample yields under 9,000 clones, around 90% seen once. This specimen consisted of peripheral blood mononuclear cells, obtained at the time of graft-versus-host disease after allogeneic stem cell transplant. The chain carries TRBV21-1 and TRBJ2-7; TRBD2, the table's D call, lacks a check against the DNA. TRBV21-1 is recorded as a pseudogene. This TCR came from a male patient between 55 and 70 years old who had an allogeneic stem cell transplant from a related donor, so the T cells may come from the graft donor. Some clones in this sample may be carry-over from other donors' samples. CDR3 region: CASSGRSKNYEQYF. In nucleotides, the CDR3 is TGTGCCAGCAGCGGTCGATCTAAAAATTACGAGCAGTACTTC.